The present T cell receptor (beta chain) was sequenced within a study of blood T cells in healthy people across ages (dated by TCRdb to the mid-2010s). As for the study more broadly: In model experiments, roughly one uniquely barcoded TCR beta cDNA molecule per two T cells was captured by template switching. Using deep sequencing normalized with unique cDNA molecular identifiers, the study measured how TCR beta repertoire diversity changes with age. The donors were split into four age groups: young (average 16 years), middle-aged (roughly 40), aged (roughly 65) and long-lived (under 85). To avoid experimental bias, donors of different ages were distributed randomly across sequencing lanes. Two additional independent replicas of 1 million unique cDNA reads from the same blood draw were analyzed for two donors (one aged 18 to 30 and one aged 80 or older).

For this clonotype: Its antigen has not been determined. Base-call qualities are not available, and no considerably larger clone is one nucleotide away.

Library construction relied on 5' RACE. Sequencing used an Illumina HiSeq 2500. A second PCR of 7 to 11 cycles was performed with a sample-barcoded 5' primer and a J-beta primer mix. A unique molecular identifier was introduced onto each TCR beta cDNA molecule by a template-switch 5' adaptor carrying 12 random nucleotides. Each sample yielded at least 2.5 million CDR3-containing paired-end reads. All of the RNA was converted into first-strand cDNA using the Mint cDNA synthesis kit, with a TRBC-specific oligonucleotide serving as the primer. Following uracil-DNA glycosylase treatment, a first 18-cycle PCR with universal primers M1SS and BC2_uni_R was performed on all cDNA. Processing in the source paper ran as follows. For normalization, 1 million high-quality reads were randomly selected from each sample, with every read carrying a distinct molecular identifier. Instead of being binned into consensus sequences, reads with shared molecular identifiers were discarded. MiTCR, run with a Q25 quality threshold and the strictest error-elimination algorithm, handled CDR3 identification, clonotype clustering and error correction. Lower-bound total TCR beta diversity was estimated with a nonparametric unseen species model using Euler transformation. TCRdb took the public reads, trimmed them with fastp at Q25, ran MiXCR for clone calling and kept in-frame beta chains. Under each unique CDR3 protein, matching rows form one entry showing the most common genes and DNA. TCRdb's processing, not the authors' own work, is the source of the V and J calls. The table for this sample lists 1.5 million to 2 million distinct CDR3 sequences; around half of them were counted only once. The ten largest clones take up over 2% of the sample.

Systemically healthy Caucasian individuals from Russia, about 38 in total and aged about 6 to 95 years, were included as donors. Each donor gave 8 to 10 milliliters of peripheral blood, collected into EDTA-treated Vacutainer tubes. PBMCs were isolated by Ficoll-Paque density-gradient centrifugation, with at least 7 million obtained per sample. Trizol reagent was used to extract total RNA from PBMCs, with at least 5.5 micrograms per sample. Naive CD45RAhigh/CD27high T cell percentages were measured by flow cytometry on a PBMC aliquot from every donor. Taken from cysteine to phenylalanine, the CDR3 has 15 residues. Only the CDR3 portion is preserved as DNA: 45 bases, with reading frame beginning at the first base. Looking up the germline V gene yields CDR1 SGHTA and CDR2 FQGNSA. Deletion took 3 bases off V and 8 bases off J, with a span of 18 bases between the germline ends. Summary of the overall study and its limitations: As age increased, observed TCR beta diversity per million T cells dropped in a roughly linear way, and a significant reduction was already evident by age roughly 40. Because profiling used bulk unsorted PBMCs, naive and antigen-experienced compartments could not be compared conclusively. A strong correlation was found between observed TCR beta diversity and the percentage of naive T cells measured by flow cytometry. Total diversity estimates from one million sequenced T cells were considered lower bounds and underestimates. The long-lived group showed more naive CD4+ T cells, fewer expanded clones and increased TCR diversity than the aged group, suggesting age selection. Donor CMV infection status was unknown, potentially confounding age-related changes in expanded clonotypes.

Sequenced material: blood. The chain is encoded by TRBV7-2 joined to TRBJ2-3, with TRBD1 as a weak D call on 5 bases. The receptor was derived from a woman in her 40s in good health. In nucleotide form, the sequence is TGTACCAGCAGCTTGGGGCAGGGTAGTGTAGGTACGCAGTATTTT. It is translated as CTSSLGQGSVGTQYF. Joined to the reference TRBV7-2 and TRBJ2-3 proteins, this CDR3 gives the full variable domain: GAGVSQSPSNKVTEKGKDVELRCDPISGHTALYWYRQSLGQGLEFLIYFQGNSAPDKSGLPSDRFSAERTGGSVSTLTIQRTQQEDSAVYLCTSSLGQGSVGTQYFGPGTRLTVL.